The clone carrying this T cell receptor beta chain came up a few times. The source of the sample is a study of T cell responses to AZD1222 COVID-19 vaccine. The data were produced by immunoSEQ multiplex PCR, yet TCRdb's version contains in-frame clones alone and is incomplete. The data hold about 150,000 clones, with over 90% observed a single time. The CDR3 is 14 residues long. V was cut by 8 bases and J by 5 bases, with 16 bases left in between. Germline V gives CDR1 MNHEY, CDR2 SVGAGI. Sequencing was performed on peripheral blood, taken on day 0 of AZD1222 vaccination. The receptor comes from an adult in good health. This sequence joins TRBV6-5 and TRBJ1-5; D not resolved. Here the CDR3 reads CASQPTGSHQPQHF. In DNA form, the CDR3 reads TGTGCCAGCCAACCGACTGGCAGCCATCAGCCCCAGCATTTT.